This T cell receptor (beta chain) was sequenced in a study of beta chain features in type 1 diabetes. Findings of the study overall: Shorter TCRB CDR3s, moderately but significantly so, marked every one of the four CD4+ subsets in Type 1 diabetes patients. Cells expressing TCR highly could be over-represented by cDNA sequencing. Within patients, naive, central memory and Treg TCRB repertoires seemed more similar than within healthy donors. More deletions and fewer insertions at VDJ junctions were found in patients with type 1 diabetes.

Cells sorted by CD45RO/CCR7/CD25/CD127/CD95/CD27 comprised CD4+ naive, central memory, regulatory and stem cell-like memory cells. The sequenced template was cDNA made from the entire isolated RNA. The assay was immunoSEQ multiplex PCR, and TCRdb's table has in-frame clones only and misses some. In the table there are some 370,000 clones, around 9.6% of which are singletons. A word on this clone: Antigen: not known.

V lost 5 bases and J lost 5; bases outside the gene matches: 8. Germline-derived CDR1 and CDR2 are MNHNS and SASEGT. CDR3 size: 15 residues. The rearrangement uses TRBV6-1 and TRBJ1-5; 8 positions match TRBD1. The receptor was isolated from a young man with type 1 diabetes. What was sequenced was central memory CD4+ T cells from blood. CDR3 in DNA: TGTGCCAGCAGTCCCAGGACAGGGTCTCATCAGCCCCAGCATTTT. Translating gives CASSPRTGSHQPQHF.